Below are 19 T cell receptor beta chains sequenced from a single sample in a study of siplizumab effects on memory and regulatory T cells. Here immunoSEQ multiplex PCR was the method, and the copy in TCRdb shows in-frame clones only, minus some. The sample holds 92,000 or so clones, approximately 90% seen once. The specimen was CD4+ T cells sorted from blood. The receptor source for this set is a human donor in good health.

The CDR3 DNA sequence: TGCAGCGTTGAGACAGGGGCATTTTACAATGAGCAGTTCTTC. It yields the protein CSVETGAFYNEQFF. The chain joins TRBV29-1 to TRBJ2-1; 8 bases match TRBD1. This CDR3 is built from 14 residues. V dropped 3 bases and J dropped 4; count of bases not matched to a gene: 5. CDR1 is SQVTM, CDR2 ANQGSEA, per germline.

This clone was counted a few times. As DNA, the CDR3 is TGTGCCAGCTCCCCCAACAGGGGAAATCAGCCCCAGCATTTT. As protein: CASSPNRGNQPQHF. The V gene is TRBV18, the J gene TRBJ1-5; 7 bases fit TRBD1. The germline V gene has CDR1 KGHSH and CDR2 LQKENI. V lost 6 bases to trimming and J lost 4 bases; unmatched junction nucleotides: 6. The CDR3 is 14 amino acids.

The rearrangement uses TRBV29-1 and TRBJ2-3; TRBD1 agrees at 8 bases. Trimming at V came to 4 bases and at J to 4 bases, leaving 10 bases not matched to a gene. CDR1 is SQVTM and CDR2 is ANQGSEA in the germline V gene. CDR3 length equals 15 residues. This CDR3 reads CSVAHGQGGADTQYF. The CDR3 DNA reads TGCAGCGTTGCCCACGGACAGGGCGGGGCAGATACGCAGTATTTT.

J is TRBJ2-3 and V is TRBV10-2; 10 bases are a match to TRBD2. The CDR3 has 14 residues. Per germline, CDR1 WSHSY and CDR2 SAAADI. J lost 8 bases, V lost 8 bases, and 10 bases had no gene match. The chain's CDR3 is CASGVGAGGGTQYF. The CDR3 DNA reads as TGCGCCAGCGGAGTAGGAGCGGGAGGGGGTACGCAGTATTTT.

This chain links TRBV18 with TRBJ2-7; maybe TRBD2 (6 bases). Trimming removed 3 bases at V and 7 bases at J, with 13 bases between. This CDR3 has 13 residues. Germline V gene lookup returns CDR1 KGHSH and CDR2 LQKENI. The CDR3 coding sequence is TGTGCCAGCTCACCGAACTCGGGGGAGGAGCAGTACTTC. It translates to CASSPNSGEEQYF.

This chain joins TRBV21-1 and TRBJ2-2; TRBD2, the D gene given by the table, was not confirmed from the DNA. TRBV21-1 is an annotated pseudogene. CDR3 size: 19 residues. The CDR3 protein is CASSKVDSLGGACTGELFF. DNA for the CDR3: TGTGCCAGCAGCAAAGTAGACAGTCTGGGGGGAGCATGCACCGGGGAGCTGTTTTTT.

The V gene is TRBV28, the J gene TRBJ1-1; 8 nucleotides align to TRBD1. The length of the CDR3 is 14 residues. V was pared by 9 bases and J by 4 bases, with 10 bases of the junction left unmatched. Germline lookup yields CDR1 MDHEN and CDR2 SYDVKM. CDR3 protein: CASVSPGQATEAFF. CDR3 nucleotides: TGTGCCAGTGTGTCACCGGGACAGGCCACTGAAGCTTTCTTT.

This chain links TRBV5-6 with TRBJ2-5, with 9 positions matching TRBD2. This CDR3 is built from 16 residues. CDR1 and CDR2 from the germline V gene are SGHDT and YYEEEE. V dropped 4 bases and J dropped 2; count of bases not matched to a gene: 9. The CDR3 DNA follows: TGTGCCAGCAGCGGCCCCGGGACTAGCTGGCAAGAGACCCAGTACTTC. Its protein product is CASSGPGTSWQETQYF. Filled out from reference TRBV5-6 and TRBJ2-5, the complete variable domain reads DAGVTQSPTHLIKTRGQQVTLRCSPKSGHDTVSWYQQALGQGPQFIFQYYEEEERQRGNFPDRFSGHQFPNYSSELNVNALLLGDSALYLCASSGPGTSWQETQYFGPGTRLLVL.

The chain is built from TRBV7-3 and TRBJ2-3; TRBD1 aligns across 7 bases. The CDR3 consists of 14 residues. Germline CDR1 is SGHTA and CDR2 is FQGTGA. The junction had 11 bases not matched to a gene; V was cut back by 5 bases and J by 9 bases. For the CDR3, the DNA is TGTGCCAGCAGCCCCCGGGGTTTGACAGGGACGCAGTATTTT. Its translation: CASSPRGLTGTQYF.

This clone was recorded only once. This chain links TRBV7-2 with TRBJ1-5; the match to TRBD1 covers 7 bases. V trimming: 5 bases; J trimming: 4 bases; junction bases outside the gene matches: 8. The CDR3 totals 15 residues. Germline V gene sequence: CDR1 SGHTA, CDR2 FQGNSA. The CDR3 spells CASSREGQPNQPQHF. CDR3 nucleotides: TGTGCCAGCAGCAGAGAGGGACAGCCAAATCAGCCCCAGCATTTT. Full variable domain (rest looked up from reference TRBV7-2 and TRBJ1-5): GAGVSQSPSNKVTEKGKDVELRCDPISGHTALYWYRQSLGQGLEFLIYFQGNSAPDKSGLPSDRFSAERTGGSVSTLTIQRTQQEDSAVYLCASSREGQPNQPQHFGDGTRLSIL.

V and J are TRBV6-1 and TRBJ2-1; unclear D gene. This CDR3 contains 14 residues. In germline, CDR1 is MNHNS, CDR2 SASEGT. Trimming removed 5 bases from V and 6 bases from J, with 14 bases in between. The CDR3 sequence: CASSSWELGNEQFF. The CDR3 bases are TGTGCCAGCAGTTCTTGGGAACTGGGCAATGAGCAGTTCTTC.

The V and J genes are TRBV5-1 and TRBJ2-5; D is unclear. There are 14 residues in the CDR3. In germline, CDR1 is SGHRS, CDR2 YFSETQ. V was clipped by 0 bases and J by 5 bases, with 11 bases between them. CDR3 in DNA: TGCGCCAGCAGCTTGGACCGGAGTTCGGAGACCCAGTACTTC. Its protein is CASSLDRSSETQYF.

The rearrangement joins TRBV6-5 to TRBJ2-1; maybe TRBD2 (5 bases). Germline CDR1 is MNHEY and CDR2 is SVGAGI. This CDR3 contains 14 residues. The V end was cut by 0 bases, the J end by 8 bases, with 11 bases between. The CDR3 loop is CASSYSRLTDEQFF. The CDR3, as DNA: TGTGCCAGCAGTTACTCCCGACTAACCGATGAGCAGTTCTTC.

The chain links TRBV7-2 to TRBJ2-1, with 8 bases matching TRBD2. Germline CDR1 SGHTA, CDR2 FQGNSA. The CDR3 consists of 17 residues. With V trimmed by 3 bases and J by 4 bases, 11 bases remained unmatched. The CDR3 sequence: CASSLIYSGMAYNEQFF. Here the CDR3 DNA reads TGTGCCAGCAGCTTGATCTATAGCGGGATGGCGTACAATGAGCAGTTCTTC.

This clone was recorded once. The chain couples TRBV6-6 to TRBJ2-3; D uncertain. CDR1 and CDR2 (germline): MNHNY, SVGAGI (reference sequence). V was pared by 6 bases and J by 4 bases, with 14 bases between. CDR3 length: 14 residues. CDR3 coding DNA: TGTGCCAGCAGCCCCGGGTTTGAGGCAGATACGCAGTATTTT. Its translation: CASSPGFEADTQYF.

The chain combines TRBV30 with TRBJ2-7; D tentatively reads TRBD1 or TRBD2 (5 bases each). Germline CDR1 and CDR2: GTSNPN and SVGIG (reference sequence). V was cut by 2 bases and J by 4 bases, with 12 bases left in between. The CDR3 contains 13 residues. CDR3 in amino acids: CAWSPGPLYEQYF. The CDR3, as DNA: TGTGCCTGGAGTCCGGGACCTTTATACGAGCAGTACTTC.

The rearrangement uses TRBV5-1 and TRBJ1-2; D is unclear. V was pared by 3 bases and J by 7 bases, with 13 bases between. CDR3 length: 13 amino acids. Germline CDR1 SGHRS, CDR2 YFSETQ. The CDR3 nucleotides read TGCGCCAGCAGCTCCGGAGGGAGTGGTGGCTACACCTTC. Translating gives CASSSGGSGGYTF.

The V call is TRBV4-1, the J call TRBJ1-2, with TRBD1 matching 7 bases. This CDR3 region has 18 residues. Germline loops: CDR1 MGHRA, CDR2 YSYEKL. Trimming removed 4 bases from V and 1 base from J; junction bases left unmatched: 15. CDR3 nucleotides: TGCGCCAGCAGCCCGGGGGGCAGGGGGGATCCTTTTAACTATGGCTACACCTTC. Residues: CASSPGGRGDPFNYGYTF.

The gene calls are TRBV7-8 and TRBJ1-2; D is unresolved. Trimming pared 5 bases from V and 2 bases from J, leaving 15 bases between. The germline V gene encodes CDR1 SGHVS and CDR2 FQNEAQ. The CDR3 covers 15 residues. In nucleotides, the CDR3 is TGTGCCAGCAGCCACCGTAGAGCAAAGAACTATGGCTACACCTTC. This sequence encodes CASSHRRAKNYGYTF.